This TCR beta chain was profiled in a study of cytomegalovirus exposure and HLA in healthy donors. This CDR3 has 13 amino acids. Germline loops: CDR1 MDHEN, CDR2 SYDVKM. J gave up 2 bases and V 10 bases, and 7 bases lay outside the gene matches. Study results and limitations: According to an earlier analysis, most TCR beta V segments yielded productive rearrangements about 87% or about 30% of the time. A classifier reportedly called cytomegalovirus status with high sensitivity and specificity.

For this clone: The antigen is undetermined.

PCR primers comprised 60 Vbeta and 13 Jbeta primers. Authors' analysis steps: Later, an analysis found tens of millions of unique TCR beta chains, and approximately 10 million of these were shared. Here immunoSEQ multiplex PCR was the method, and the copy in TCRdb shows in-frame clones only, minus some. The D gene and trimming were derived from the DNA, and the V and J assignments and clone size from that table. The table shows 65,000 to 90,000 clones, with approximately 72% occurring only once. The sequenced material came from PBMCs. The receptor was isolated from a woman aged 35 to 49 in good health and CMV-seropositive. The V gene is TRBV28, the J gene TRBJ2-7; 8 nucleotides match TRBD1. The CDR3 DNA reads TGTGCCACCTCAGGGACAGGCGCCTACGAGCAGTACTTC. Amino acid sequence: CATSGTGAYEQYF. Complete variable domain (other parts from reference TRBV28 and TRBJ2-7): DVKVTQSSRYLVKRTGEKVFLECVQDMDHENMFWYRQDPGLGLRLIYFSYDVKMKEKGDIPEGYSVSREKKERFSLILESASTNQTSMYLCATSGTGAYEQYFGPGTRLTVT.